Each of the 20 T cell receptor beta chains below was sequenced from the same sample in a study of Ad26.COV2.S vaccination and SARS-CoV-2 variants. The treatment is: over 15 received Ad26.COV2.S at low or high dose, single or two shots; several received placebo; per-sample allocation not given. Samples were taken on day 63 after the first vaccine or placebo injection. The data were produced by immunoSEQ multiplex PCR, yet TCRdb's version contains in-frame clones alone and is incomplete. The table records about 460,000 clones, roughly nine tenths of them present only once. The source was peripheral blood, collected in a trial of Ad26.COV2.S vaccine versus placebo. These TCRs come from a person aged 18-60 years who received the Ad26.COV2.S COVID-19 vaccine or a placebo.

The chain links TRBV2 to TRBJ1-5; D gene uncertain. The CDR3 is 13 residues long. V lost 4 bases and J 9 bases, leaving 13 bases between the germline ends. CDR1 is SNHLY and CDR2 is FYNNEI in the germline V gene. The CDR3 sequence: CASSGSGQRPQHF. The CDR3, as DNA: TGTGCCAGCAGTGGGTCAGGTCAAAGGCCCCAGCATTTT.

The chain has TRBV2 and TRBJ1-2; D is ambiguous. Between the trimmed V and J ends, which lost 6 bases and 4 bases, there was a span of 6 bases. Germline V CDR1 and CDR2: SNHLY, FYNNEI. The CDR3 is made up of 11 amino acids. For the CDR3, the DNA is TGTGCCAGCAGGTACAGCTATGGCTACACCTTC. Residues: CASRYSYGYTF. The whole variable domain, remainder taken from reference TRBV2 and TRBJ1-2, is EPEVTQTPSHQVTQMGQEVILRCVPISNHLYFYWYRQILGQKVEFLVSFYNNEISEKSEIFDDQFSVERPDGSNFTLKIRSTKLEDSAMYFCASRYSYGYTFGSGTRLTVV.

The chain combines TRBV29-1 with TRBJ2-5; D might be TRBD2 (6 bases). Trimming left V 3 bases short and J 5 bases short, with 16 bases between. This CDR3 has 14 amino acids. The germline V gene encodes CDR1 SQVTM and CDR2 ANQGSEA. CDR3 loop: CSVDGGTTVETQYF. CDR3 nucleotide sequence: TGCAGCGTTGACGGGGGAACCACCGTGGAGACCCAGTACTTC.

The gene calls are TRBV19 and TRBJ1-1, with a weak D call TRBD1 (6 bases). Germline assignment: CDR1 LNHDA and CDR2 SQIVND (reference sequence). Trimming removed 5 bases at V and 0 bases at J, with 13 bases between. The CDR3 consists of 15 residues. As DNA, the CDR3 is TGTGCCAGTAGTTTAAGAACAGGGATGAACACTGAAGCTTTCTTT. This translates into CASSLRTGMNTEAFF. Drawing the rest from reference TRBV19 and TRBJ1-1, the complete variable domain is DGGITQSPKYLFRKEGQNVTLSCEQNLNHDAMYWYRQDPGQGLRLIYYSQIVNDFQKGDIAEGYSVSREKKESFPLTVTSAQKNPTAFYLCASSLRTGMNTEAFFGQGTRLTVV.

The CDR3: CASSEWGDIWPYDNEQFF. The CDR3 DNA reads as TGTGCCAGCAGCGAATGGGGGGATATCTGGCCCTACGACAATGAGCAGTTCTTC. The chain links TRBV14 to TRBJ2-1; D possibly corresponds to TRBD2 (6 bases). The germline V and J ends were trimmed by 5 bases and 5 bases, with 25 bases remaining between them. The CDR3 is made up of 18 amino acids. Germline loops: CDR1 SGHDN, CDR2 FVKESK.

V and J are TRBV3-1 (or the pseudogene TRBV3-2) and TRBJ1-4; tentatively, D is TRBD1 (6 bases). Germline V gene data show CDR1 as LGHDT and CDR2 as YNNKEL (reference sequence). The CDR3 length is 15 residues. V was clipped by 3 bases and J by 6 bases, with 14 bases between them. CDR3 DNA: TGTGCCAGCAGCCATAGGCACGGGGGCGATGAAAAACTGTTTTTT. The encoded protein is CASSHRHGGDEKLFF.

The chain is built from TRBV6-2 or TRBV6-3 and TRBJ2-5; D call uncertain. Looked up from germline, CDR1 is MNHEY and CDR2 is SVGEGT. V was cut by 5 bases and J by 6 bases, with 16 bases left in between. This CDR3 comprises 14 residues. In DNA form, the CDR3 reads TGTGCCAGCAGTCAGCCTCCGGTCGTGAAGACCCAGTACTTC. The encoded protein is CASSQPPVVKTQYF.

The V call is TRBV4-1, the J call TRBJ2-7, with D possibly TRBD1 on 6 matching bases. The CDR3 covers 15 residues. In germline, CDR1 is MGHRA, CDR2 YSYEKL. The germline V and J ends were trimmed by 4 bases and 0 bases, with 13 bases remaining between them. CDR3 coding DNA: TGCGCCAGCAGCCCCGGGGACACGGTCTCCTACGAGCAGTACTTC. It yields the protein CASSPGDTVSYEQYF.

CDR3 residues: CASSPDRSNNYGYTF. The CDR3 DNA is TGTGCCAGCAGTCCGGACAGAAGTAATAACTATGGCTACACCTTC. This chain uses TRBV6-5 with TRBJ1-2, with a possible D match to TRBD1 (6 bases). Germline V gene lookup returns CDR1 MNHEY and CDR2 SVGAGI. The length of the CDR3 is 15 residues. V was pared by 5 bases and J by 1 base, with 14 bases between.

The V gene is TRBV27, the J gene TRBJ2-1; 12 bases map to TRBD2. Germline CDR1 reads MNHEY; CDR2 reads SMNVEV (reference sequence). The CDR3 runs 16 residues. V dropped 5 bases and J dropped 8; count of bases not matched to a gene: 10. In nucleotides, the CDR3 is TGTGCCAGCAGTCCCACCCTAGCGGGGGGGTCCTATGAGCAGTTCTTC. This codes for CASSPTLAGGSYEQFF.

In DNA form, the CDR3 reads TGTGCCACCAGTGACGGTAAATTAAGGGGGCGACGCACAGATACGCAGTATTTT. It is translated as CATSDGKLRGRRTDTQYF. The chain combines TRBV24-1 with TRBJ2-3, with 7 bases lining up with TRBD1. Germline loops: CDR1 KGHDR, CDR2 SFDVKD. With 4 bases clipped from V and 1 base from J, the junction kept 13 bases outside the gene matches. This CDR3 is 18 amino acids long.

V and J are TRBV27 and TRBJ1-2; D not resolved. Trimming removed 2 bases at V and 4 bases at J, with 17 bases between. This CDR3 is built from 16 residues. The germline V gene encodes CDR1 MNHEY and CDR2 SMNVEV (reference sequence). DNA of the CDR3: TGTGCCAGCAGTTTACGGGCAGGCTCGCTAGTCTATGGCTACACCTTC. This codes for CASSLRAGSLVYGYTF.

The chain carries TRBV19 and TRBJ2-7, with D tentatively TRBD1 (5 bases). The length of the CDR3 is 13 residues. V dropped 4 bases and J dropped 5 bases, with 12 bases sitting between them. Per germline, CDR1 LNHDA and CDR2 SQIVND (reference sequence). The CDR3 region is CASSNQGSHEQYF. The CDR3 nucleotides are TGTGCCAGTAGTAATCAGGGATCTCACGAGCAGTACTTC.

The gene calls are TRBV29-1 and TRBJ2-5; D unresolved. The length of the CDR3 is 13 residues. Germline loops: CDR1 SQVTM, CDR2 ANQGSEA. V lost 6 bases, J lost 5 bases, and 16 bases lay in between. The CDR3 spells CSVPRRFGETQYF. The CDR3 nucleotides are TGCAGCGTCCCCAGGCGTTTCGGGGAGACCCAGTACTTC.

The chain uses TRBV28 and TRBJ1-4, with 8 bases matching TRBD1. The trim removed 7 bases at V and 8 bases at J, leaving 6 bases unmatched. Germline V lookup: CDR1 MDHEN, CDR2 SYDVKM. The CDR3 consists of 13 residues. Written as DNA, the CDR3 is TGTGCCAGCACACCGGGACAGGAGGAAAAACTGTTTTTT. Translating it yields CASTPGQEEKLFF.

CDR3 sequence (DNA): TGTGCCAGCAGATCTTTAGCGGGAGGGCCTTACAATGAGCAGTTCTTC. Protein product: CASRSLAGGPYNEQFF. The chain recombines TRBV7-9 with TRBJ2-1; 11 nucleotides line up with TRBD2. The CDR3 extends over 16 amino acids. J was trimmed by 4 bases and V by 6 bases; bases with no gene match: 8. Germline loops: CDR1 SEHNR, CDR2 FQNEAQ (reference sequence).

The rearrangement links TRBV19 to TRBJ2-7, with a weak D call TRBD1 (5 bases). V gave up 0 bases and J gave up 6 bases, with 12 bases separating them. Germline assignment: CDR1 LNHDA and CDR2 SQIVND (reference sequence). There are 14 residues in the CDR3. The CDR3 bases are TGTGCCAGTAGTATAGATGGCACAGGCGGCGAGCAGTACTTC. It is translated as CASSIDGTGGEQYF. The entire variable domain, with the rest obtained from reference TRBV19 and TRBJ2-7, is as follows: DGGITQSPKYLFRKEGQNVTLSCEQNLNHDAMYWYRQDPGQGLRLIYYSQIVNDFQKGDIAEGYSVSREKKESFPLTVTSAQKNPTAFYLCASSIDGTGGEQYFGPGTRLTVT.

This CDR3 is CSASRQRRTDTQYF. The CDR3 region has the DNA TGCAGTGCTAGTAGGCAGAGACGCACAGATACGCAGTATTTT. The rearrangement uses TRBV20-1 and TRBJ2-3, with no clear D. With 3 bases removed from V and 1 base from J, the gap between germline ends came to 11 bases. CDR1 and CDR2 from the germline V gene are DFQATT and SNEGSKA (reference sequence). The CDR3 loop spans 14 amino acids.

The rearrangement uses TRBV30 and TRBJ2-1; 9 bases agree with TRBD2. CDR1 and CDR2 (germline): GTSNPN, SVGIG (reference sequence). V lost 1 base, J lost 9 bases, and 10 bases stayed unmatched. CDR3 length: 15 amino acids. The CDR3 DNA is TGTGCCTGGAGTGATAGCGGGAGTGTAGTTAGTGAGCAGTTCTTC. It translates to CAWSDSGSVVSEQFF.

This rearrangement joins TRBV14 to TRBJ1-1; D perhaps matches TRBD1 (5 bases). The CDR3 is 15 residues long. Trimming took 4 bases from V and 3 from J, leaving 15 bases between them. Looked up from germline, CDR1 is SGHDN and CDR2 is FVKESK. CDR3 sequence: CASSPTELGYTEAFF. DNA for the CDR3: TGTGCCAGCAGCCCGACAGAGCTTGGGTACACTGAAGCTTTCTTT. The whole variable domain, filled in from reference TRBV14 and TRBJ1-1, reads EAGVTQFPSHSVIEKGQTVTLRCDPISGHDNLYWYRRVMGKEIKFLLHFVKESKQDESGMPNNRFLAERTGGTYSTLKVQPAELEDSGVYFCASSPTELGYTEAFFGQGTRLTVV.